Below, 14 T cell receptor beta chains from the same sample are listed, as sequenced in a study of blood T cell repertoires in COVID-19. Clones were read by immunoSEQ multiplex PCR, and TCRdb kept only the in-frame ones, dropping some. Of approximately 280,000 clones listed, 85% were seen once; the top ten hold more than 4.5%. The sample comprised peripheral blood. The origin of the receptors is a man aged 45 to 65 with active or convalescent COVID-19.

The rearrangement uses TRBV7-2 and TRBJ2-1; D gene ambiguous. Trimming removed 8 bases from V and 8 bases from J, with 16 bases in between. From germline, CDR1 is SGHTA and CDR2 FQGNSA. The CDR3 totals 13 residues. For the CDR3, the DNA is TGTGCCAGCTCTGCATCCGTGTCGGATGAGCAGTTCTTC. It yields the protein CASSASVSDEQFF.

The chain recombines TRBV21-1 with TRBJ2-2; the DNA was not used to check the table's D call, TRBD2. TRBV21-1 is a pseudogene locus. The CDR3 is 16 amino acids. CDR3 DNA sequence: TGTGCCAGCATCAAAAGTATGCTAGCGGGAACCGGGGAGCTGTTTTTT. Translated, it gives CASIKSMLAGTGELFF.

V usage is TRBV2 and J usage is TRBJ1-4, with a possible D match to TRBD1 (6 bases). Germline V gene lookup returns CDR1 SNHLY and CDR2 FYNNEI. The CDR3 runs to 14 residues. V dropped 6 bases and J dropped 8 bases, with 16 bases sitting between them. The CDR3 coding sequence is TGTGCCAGCAGCCTCGGGGGGGGCAGGGAAAAACTGTTTTTT. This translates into CASSLGGGREKLFF.

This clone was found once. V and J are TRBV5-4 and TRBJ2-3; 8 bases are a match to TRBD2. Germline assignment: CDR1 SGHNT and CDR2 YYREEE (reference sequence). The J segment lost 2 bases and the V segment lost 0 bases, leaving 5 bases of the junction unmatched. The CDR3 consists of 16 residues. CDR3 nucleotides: TGTGCCAGCAGCTTGGATACTAGCGGTATCACAGATACGCAGTATTTT. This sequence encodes CASSLDTSGITDTQYF.

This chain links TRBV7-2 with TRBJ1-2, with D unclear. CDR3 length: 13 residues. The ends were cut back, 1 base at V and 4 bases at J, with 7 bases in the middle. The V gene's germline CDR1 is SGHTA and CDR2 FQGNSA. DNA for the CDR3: TGTGCCAGCAGCTTAGTAGGACTCTATGGCTACACCTTC. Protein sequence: CASSLVGLYGYTF.

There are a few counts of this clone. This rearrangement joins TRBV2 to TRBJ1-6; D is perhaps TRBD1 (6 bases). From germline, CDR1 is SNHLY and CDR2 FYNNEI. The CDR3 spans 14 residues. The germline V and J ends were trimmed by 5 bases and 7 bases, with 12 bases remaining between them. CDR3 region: CASSPAQGNSPLHF. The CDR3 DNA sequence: TGTGCCAGCAGTCCGGCCCAGGGGAATTCACCCCTCCACTTT.

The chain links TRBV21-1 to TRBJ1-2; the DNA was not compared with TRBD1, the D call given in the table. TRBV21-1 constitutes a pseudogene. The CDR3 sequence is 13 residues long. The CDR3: CATTGGGNYGYTF. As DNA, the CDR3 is TGTGCCACCACAGGGGGGGGGAACTATGGCTACACCTTC.

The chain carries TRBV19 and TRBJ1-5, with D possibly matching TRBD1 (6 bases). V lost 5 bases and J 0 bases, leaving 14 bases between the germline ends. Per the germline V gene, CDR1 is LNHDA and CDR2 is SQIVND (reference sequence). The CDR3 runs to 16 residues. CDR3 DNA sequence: TGTGCCAGTAGTTCCGGACAGTTTTTTAGCAATCAGCCCCAGCATTTT. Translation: CASSSGQFFSNQPQHF.

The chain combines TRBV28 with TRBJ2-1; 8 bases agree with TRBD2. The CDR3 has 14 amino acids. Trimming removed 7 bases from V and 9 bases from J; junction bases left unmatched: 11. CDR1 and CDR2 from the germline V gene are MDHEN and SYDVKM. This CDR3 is CASTRSGSGIEQFF. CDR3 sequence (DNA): TGTGCCAGCACTAGGAGCGGGAGTGGAATTGAGCAGTTCTTC.

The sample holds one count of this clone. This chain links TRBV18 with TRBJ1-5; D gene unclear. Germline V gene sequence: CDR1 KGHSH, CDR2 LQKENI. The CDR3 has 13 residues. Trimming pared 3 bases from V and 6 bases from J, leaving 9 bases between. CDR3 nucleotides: TGTGCCAGCTCACCCGCCGAGTTTCAGCCCCAGCATTTT. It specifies CASSPAEFQPQHF.

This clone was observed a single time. Here the CDR3 reads CASSPHRPGGGGEKLFF. In nucleotides, the CDR3 is TGTGCCAGCAGTCCGCACCGCCCCGGGGGCGGGGGTGAAAAACTGTTTTTT. The J gene is TRBJ1-4, the V gene TRBV28; the D gene is possibly TRBD1 (6 bases). With 5 bases removed from V and 7 bases from J, the gap between germline ends came to 23 bases. The germline gives CDR1 MDHEN, CDR2 SYDVKM. This CDR3 contains 17 residues.

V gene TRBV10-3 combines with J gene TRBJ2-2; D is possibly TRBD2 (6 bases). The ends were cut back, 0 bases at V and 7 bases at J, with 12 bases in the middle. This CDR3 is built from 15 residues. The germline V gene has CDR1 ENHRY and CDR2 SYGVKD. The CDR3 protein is CAISESAGSFGELFF. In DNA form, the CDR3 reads TGTGCCATCAGTGAGTCGGCGGGATCTTTCGGGGAGCTGTTTTTT.

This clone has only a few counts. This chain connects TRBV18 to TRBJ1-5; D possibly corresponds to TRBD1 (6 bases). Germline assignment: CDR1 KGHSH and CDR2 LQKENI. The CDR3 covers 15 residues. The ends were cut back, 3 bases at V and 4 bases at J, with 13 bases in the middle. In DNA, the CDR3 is TGTGCCAGCTCACCGGGACACCCGTATAATCAGCCCCAGCATTTT. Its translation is CASSPGHPYNQPQHF.

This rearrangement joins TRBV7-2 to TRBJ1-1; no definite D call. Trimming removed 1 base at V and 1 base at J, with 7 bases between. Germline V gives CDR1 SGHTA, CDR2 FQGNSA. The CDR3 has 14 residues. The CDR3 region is CASSLDGANTEAFF. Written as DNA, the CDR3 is TGTGCCAGCAGCTTAGACGGAGCGAACACTGAAGCTTTCTTT.